This T cell receptor beta chain was obtained from a study of T cell repertoires in cytomegalovirus infection. Study results and caveats: HLA-C-restricted CMV clonotypes gave the most frequent clonotype in two of eight donors.

Trimming removed 10 bases at V and 1 base at J, with 16 bases between. Germline loops: CDR1 SGHAT, CDR2 FQNNGV. The CDR3 contains 14 residues. A single record per CDR3 protein comes from TCRdb applying MiXCR to the reads. Of 150,000 to 200,000 distinct CDR3 sequences listed, roughly 28% are singletons. A word on this clonotype: As yet, its antigen is unknown.

The TCR comes from a human donor in good health (CMV status not recorded). Some clones in this sample may be carry-over from other donors' samples. Sequences were obtained from PBMCs. The J gene is TRBJ1-1, the V gene TRBV11-2; D uncertain. The CDR3 bases are TGTGCCACCGAGGACCGGGTGCGGAACACTGAAGCTTTCTTT. This gives the protein CATEDRVRNTEAFF.